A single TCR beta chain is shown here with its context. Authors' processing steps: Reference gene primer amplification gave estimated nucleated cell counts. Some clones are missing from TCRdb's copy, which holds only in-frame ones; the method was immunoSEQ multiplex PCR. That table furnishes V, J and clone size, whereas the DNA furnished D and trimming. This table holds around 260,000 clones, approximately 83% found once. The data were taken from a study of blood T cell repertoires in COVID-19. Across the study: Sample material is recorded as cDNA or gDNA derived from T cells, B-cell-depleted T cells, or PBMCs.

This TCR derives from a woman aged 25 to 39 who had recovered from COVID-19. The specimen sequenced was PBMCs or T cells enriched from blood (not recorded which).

CDR3 loop: CASSLGDRGATNEKLFF. CDR3 DNA: TGCGCCAGCAGCTTGGGGGACAGGGGTGCAACTAATGAAAAACTGTTTTTT. This sequence joins TRBV5-1 and TRBJ1-4, with 10 bases lining up with TRBD1. Per germline, CDR1 SGHRS and CDR2 YFSETQ. V lost 0 bases to trimming and J lost 0 bases; unmatched junction nucleotides: 2. The CDR3 extends over 17 amino acids.